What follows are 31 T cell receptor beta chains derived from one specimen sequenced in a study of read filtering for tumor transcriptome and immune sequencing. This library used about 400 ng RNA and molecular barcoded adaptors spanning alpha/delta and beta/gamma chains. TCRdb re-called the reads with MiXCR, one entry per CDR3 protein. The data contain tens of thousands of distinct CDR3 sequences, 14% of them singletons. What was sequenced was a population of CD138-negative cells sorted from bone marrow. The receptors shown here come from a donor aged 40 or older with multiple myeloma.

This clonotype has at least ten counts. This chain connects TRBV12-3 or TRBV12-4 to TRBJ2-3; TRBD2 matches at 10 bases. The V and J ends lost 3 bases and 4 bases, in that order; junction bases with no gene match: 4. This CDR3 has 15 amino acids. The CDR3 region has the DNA TGTGCCAGCAGTTTTACTAGCGGGACCGCAGATACGCAGTATTTT. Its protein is CASSFTSGTADTQYF.

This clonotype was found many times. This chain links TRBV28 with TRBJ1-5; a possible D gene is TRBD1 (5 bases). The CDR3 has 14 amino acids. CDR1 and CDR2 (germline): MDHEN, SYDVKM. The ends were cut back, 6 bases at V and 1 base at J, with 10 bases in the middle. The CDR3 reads CASRGGGSNQPQHF. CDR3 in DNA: TGTGCCAGCAGGGGGGGTGGAAGCAATCAGCCCCAGCATTTT.

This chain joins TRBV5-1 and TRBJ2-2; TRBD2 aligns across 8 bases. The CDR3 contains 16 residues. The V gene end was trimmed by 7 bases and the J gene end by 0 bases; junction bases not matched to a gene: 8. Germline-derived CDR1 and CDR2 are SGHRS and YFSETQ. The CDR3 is CASAQRESANTGELFF. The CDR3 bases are TGCGCCAGCGCACAGCGGGAGTCGGCGAACACCGGGGAGCTGTTTTTT.

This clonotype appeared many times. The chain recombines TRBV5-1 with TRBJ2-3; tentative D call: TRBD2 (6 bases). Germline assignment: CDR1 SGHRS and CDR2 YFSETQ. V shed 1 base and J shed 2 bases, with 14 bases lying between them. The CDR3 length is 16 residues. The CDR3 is CASSLQGLGVTDTQYF. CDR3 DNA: TGCGCCAGCAGCTTGCAGGGACTCGGCGTCACAGATACGCAGTATTTT.

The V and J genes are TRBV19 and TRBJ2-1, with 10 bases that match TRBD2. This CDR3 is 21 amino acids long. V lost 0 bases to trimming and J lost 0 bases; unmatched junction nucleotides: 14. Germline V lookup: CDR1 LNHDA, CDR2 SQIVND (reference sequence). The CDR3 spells CASSIDGGLAVLKNSYNEQFF. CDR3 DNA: TGTGCCAGTAGTATAGACGGAGGACTAGCGGTACTGAAAAACTCCTACAATGAGCAGTTCTTC.

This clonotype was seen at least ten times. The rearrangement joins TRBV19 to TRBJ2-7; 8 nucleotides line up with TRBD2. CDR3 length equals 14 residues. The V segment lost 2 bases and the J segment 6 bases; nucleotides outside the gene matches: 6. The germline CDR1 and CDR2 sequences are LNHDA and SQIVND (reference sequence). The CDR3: CASSIQREKFEQYF. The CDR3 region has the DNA TGTGCCAGTAGTATACAGCGGGAGAAGTTCGAGCAGTACTTC.

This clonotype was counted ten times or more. CDR3 sequence (DNA): TGTGCCAGCAGTTTCGACAGTAGAAGCTCCTACAATGAGCAGTTCTTC. Protein: CASSFDSRSSYNEQFF. V usage is TRBV6-5 and J usage is TRBJ2-1, with D possibly matching TRBD1 (5 bases). Germline values: CDR1 MNHEY, CDR2 SVGAGI. The CDR3 is 16 amino acids. Trimming removed 4 bases at V and 0 bases at J, with 13 bases between.

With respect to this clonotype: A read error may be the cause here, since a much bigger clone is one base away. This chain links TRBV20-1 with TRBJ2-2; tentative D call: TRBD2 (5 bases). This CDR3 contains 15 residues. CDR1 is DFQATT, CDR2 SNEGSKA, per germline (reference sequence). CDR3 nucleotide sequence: TGCAGTGCTAGAGAGAGGCAGGCGAACACCGGGGAGCTGTCTTTT. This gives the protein CSARERQANTGELSF.

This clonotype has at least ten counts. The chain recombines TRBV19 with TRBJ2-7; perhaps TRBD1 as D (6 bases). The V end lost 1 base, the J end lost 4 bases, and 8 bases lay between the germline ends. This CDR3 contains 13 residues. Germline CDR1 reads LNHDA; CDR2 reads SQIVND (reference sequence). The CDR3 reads CASSIADSYEQYF. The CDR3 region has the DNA TGTGCCAGTAGTATAGCGGACAGTTACGAGCAGTACTTC.

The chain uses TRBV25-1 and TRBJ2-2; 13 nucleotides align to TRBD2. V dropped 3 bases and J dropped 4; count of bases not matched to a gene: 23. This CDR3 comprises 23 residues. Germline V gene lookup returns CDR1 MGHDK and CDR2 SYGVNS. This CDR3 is CASSDPLGGETSGRAIATGELFF. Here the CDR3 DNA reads TGTGCCAGCAGTGACCCCCTTGGAGGAGAAACTAGCGGGAGGGCCATAGCCACCGGGGAGCTGTTTTTT.

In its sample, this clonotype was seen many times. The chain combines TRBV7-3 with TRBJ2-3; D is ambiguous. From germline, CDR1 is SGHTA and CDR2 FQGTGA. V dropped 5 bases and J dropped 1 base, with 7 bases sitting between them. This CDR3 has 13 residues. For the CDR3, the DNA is TGTGCCAGCAGCCTGGACGGCACAGATACGCAGTATTTT. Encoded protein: CASSLDGTDTQYF. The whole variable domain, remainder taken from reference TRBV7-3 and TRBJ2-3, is GAGVSQTPSNKVTEKGKYVELRCDPISGHTALYWYRQSLGQGPEFLIYFQGTGAADDSGLPNDRFFAVRPEGSVSTLKIQRTERGDSAVYLCASSLDGTDTQYFGPGTRLTVL.

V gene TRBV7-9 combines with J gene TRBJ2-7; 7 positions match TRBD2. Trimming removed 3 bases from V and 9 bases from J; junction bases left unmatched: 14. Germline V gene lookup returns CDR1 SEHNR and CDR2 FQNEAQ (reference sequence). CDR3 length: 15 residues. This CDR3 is CASSLGGPGVQGQYF. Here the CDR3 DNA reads TGTGCCAGCAGCTTGGGAGGGCCAGGTGTTCAGGGGCAGTACTTC.

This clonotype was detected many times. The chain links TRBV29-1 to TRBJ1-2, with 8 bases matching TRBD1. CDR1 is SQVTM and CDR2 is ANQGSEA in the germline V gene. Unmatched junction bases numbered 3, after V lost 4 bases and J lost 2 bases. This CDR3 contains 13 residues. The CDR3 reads CSVAGQGNYGYTF. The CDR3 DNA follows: TGCAGCGTTGCAGGACAGGGCAACTATGGCTACACCTTC.

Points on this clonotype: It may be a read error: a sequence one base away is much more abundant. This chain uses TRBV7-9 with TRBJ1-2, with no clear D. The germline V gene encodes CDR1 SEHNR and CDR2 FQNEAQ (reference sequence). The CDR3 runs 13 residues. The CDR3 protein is CASSLVTDAGYAF. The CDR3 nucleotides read TGTGCCAGCAGCTTAGTTACAGATGCTGGCTACGCCTTC.

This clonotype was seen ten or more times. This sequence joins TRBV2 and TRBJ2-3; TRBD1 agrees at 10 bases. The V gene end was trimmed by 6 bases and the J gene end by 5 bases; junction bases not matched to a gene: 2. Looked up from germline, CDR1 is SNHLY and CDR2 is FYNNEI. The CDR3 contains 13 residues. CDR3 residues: CASSRDRGDTQYF. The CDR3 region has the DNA TGTGCCAGCAGCCGGGACAGGGGAGATACGCAGTATTTT.

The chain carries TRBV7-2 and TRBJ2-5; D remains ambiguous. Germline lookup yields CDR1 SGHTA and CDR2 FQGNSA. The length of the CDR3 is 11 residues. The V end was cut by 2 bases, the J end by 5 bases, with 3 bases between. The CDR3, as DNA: TGTGCCAGCAGCTTATTTGAGACCCAGTACTTC. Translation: CASSLFETQYF.

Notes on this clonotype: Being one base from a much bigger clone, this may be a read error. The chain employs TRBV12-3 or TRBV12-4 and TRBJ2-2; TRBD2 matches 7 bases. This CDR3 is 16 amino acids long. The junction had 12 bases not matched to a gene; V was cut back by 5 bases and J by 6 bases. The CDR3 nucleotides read TGTGCCAGCAGTCCACGTACCGGGAGGAAGTCCGGGGAGCTGTTTTTT. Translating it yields CASSPRTGRKSGELFF.

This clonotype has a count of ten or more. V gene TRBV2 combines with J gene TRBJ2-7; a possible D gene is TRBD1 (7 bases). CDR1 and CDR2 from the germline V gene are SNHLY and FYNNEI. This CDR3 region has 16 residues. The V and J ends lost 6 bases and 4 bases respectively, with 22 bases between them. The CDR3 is CASRLQTGDFLYEQYF. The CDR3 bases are TGTGCCAGCAGACTGCAAACAGGGGACTTCCTTTACGAGCAGTACTTC.

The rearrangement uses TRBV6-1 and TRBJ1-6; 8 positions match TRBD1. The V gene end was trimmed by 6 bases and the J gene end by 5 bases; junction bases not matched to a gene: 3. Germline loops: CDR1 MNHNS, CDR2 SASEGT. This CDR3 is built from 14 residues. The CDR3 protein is CASRETGDNSPLHF. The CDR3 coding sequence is TGTGCCAGCAGGGAGACAGGGGATAATTCACCCCTCCACTTT.

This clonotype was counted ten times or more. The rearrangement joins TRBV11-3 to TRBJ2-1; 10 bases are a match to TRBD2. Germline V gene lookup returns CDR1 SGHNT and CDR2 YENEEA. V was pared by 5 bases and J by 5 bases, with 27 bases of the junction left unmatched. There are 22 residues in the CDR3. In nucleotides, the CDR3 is TGTGCCAGCAGCCAAGTTCTAGCGGGAGTGCAGGTATTAGACTTTCAGGACAATGAGCAGTTCTTC. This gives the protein CASSQVLAGVQVLDFQDNEQFF.

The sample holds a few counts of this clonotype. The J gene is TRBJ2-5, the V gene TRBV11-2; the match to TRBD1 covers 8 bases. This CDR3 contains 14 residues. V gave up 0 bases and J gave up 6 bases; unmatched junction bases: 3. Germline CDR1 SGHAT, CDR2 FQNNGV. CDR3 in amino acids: CASSLDRGPKTQYF. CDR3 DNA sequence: TGTGCCAGCAGCTTAGACAGGGGGCCGAAGACCCAGTACTTC.

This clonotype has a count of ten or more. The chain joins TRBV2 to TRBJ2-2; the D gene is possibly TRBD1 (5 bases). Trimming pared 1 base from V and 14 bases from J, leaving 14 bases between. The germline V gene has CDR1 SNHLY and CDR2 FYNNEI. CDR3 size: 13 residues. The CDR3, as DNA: TGTGCCAGCAGTGAAGTCCAGGGCGGTTCACTGTTTTTT. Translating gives CASSEVQGGSLFF.

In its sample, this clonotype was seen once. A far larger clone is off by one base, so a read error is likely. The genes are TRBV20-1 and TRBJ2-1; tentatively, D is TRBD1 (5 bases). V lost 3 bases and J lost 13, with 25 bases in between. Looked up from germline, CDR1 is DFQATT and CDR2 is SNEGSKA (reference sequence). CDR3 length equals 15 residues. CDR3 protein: CSARRDGATQETQFF. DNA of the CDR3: TGCAGTGCTAGGCGAGATGGGGCCACCCAAGAGACCCAGTTCTTC.

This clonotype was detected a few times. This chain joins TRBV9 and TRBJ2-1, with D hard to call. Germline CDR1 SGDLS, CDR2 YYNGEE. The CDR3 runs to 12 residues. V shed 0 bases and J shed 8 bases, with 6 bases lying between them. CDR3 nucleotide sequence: TGTGCCAGCAGCGTAGAATCGGATGAGCAGTTCTTC. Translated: CASSVESDEQFF.

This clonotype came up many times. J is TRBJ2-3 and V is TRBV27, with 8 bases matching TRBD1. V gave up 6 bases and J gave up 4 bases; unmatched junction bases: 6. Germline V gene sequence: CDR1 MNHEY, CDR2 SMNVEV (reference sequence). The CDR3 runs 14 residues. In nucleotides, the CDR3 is TGTGCCAGCAGGGGGACAGGATATGCAGATACGCAGTATTTT. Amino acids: CASRGTGYADTQYF.

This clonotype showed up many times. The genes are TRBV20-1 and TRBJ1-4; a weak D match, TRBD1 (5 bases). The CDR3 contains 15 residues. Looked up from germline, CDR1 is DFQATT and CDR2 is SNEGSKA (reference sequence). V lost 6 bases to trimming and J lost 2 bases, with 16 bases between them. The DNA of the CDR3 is TGCAGTGCGAGTCAAGACAGTGGGACTAATGAAAAACTGTTTTTT. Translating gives CSASQDSGTNEKLFF.

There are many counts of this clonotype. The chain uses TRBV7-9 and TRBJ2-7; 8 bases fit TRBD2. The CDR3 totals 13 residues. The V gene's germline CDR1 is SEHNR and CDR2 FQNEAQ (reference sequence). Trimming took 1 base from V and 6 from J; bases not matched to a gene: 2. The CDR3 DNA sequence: TGTGCCAGCAGCTTAGGCGGGAGGTCCGAGCAGTACTTC. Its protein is CASSLGGRSEQYF.

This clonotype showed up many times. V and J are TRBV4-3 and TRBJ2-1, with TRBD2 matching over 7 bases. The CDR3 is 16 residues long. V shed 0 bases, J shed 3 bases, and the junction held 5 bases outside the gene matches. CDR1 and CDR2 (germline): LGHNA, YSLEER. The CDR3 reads CASSQDWGRDYNEQFF. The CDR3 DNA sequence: TGCGCCAGCAGCCAAGACTGGGGGAGGGACTACAATGAGCAGTTCTTC.

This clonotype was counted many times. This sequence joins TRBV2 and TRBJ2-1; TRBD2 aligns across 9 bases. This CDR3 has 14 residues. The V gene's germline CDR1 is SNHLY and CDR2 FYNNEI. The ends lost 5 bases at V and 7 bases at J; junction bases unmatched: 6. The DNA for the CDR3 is TGTGCCAGCAGTTCCGGGACTAGCAGGAATGAGCAGTTCTTC. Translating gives CASSSGTSRNEQFF.

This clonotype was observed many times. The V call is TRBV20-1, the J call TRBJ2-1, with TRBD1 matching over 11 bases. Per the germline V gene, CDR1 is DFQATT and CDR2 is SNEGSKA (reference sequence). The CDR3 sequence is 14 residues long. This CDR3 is CSASDRGPYNEQFF. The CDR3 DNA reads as TGCAGCGCCTCGGACAGGGGGCCTTACAATGAGCAGTTCTTC.

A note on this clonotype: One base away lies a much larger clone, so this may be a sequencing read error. CDR3 in DNA: TGCAGCGTTGTCCGGGGGTACGAGCAGTGCTTC. Its protein is CSVVRGYEQCF. The gene calls are TRBV29-1 and TRBJ2-7, with a possible D match to TRBD2 (6 bases). Looked up from germline, CDR1 is SQVTM and CDR2 is ANQGSEA. The length of the CDR3 is 11 residues.